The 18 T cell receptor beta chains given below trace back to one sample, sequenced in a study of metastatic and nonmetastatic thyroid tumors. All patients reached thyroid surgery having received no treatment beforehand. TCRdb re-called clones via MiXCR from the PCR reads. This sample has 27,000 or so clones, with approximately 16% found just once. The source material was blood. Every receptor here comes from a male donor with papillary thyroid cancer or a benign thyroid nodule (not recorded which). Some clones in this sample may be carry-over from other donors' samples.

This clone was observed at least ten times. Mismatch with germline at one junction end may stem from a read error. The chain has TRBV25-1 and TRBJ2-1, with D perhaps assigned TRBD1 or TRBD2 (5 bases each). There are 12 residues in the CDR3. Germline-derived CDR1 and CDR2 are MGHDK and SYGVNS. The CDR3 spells CASSKYGTDTFF. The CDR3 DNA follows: TGTGCCAGCAGTAAATACGGGACCGATACGTTCTTC.

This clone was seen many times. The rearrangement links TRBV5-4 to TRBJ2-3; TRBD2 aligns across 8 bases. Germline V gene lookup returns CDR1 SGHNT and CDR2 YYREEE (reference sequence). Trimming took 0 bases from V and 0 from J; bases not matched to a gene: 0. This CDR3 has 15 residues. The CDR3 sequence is CASSLAGGSTDTQYF. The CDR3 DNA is TGTGCCAGCAGCTTGGCGGGAGGGAGCACAGATACGCAGTATTTT.

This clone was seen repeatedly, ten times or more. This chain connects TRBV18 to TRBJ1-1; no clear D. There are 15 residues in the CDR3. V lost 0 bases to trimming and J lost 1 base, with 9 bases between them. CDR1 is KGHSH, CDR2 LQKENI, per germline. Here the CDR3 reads CASSPPRYQNTEAFF. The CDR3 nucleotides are TGTGCCAGCTCACCACCGAGATACCAGAACACTGAAGCTTTCTTT.

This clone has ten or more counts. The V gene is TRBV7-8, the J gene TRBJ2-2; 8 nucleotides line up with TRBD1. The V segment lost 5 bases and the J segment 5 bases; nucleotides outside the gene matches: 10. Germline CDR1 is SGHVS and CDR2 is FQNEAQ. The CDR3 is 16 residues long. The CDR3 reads CASSKRRDRITGELFF. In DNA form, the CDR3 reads TGTGCCAGCAGCAAACGGAGGGACAGGATTACCGGGGAGCTGTTTTTT.

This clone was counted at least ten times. The CDR3 DNA follows: TGCAGCGCAATTATTCGGGACAGGTCTTCTAACTATGGCTACACCTTC. This gives the protein CSAIIRDRSSNYGYTF. This chain links TRBV29-1 with TRBJ1-2; 8 positions match TRBD1. This CDR3 comprises 16 residues. Unmatched junction bases numbered 13, after V lost 7 bases and J lost 0 bases. The V gene's germline CDR1 is SQVTM and CDR2 ANQGSEA.

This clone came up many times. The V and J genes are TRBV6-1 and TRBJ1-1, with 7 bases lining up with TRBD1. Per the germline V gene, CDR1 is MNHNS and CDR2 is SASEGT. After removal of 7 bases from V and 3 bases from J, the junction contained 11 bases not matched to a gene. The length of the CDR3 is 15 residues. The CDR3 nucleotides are TGTGCCAGCAATCGCCCGGGACAGATCTACACTGAAGCTTTCTTT. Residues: CASNRPGQIYTEAFF.

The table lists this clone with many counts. The CDR3 region is CAWSAGTGAETQYF. As DNA, the CDR3 is TGTGCCTGGAGTGCGGGGACAGGCGCAGAGACCCAGTACTTC. The J gene is TRBJ2-5, the V gene TRBV30; 8 nucleotides agree with TRBD1. Germline loops: CDR1 GTSNPN, CDR2 SVGIG (reference sequence). The CDR3 spans 14 residues. J was trimmed by 4 bases and V by 1 base; bases with no gene match: 5. Together with reference TRBV30 and TRBJ2-5, the CDR3 gives the full variable domain: SQTIHQWPATLVQPVGSPLSLECTVEGTSNPNLYWYRQAAGRGLQLLFYSVGIGQISSEVPQNLSASRPQDRQFILSSKKLLLSDSGFYLCAWSAGTGAETQYFGPGTRLLVL.

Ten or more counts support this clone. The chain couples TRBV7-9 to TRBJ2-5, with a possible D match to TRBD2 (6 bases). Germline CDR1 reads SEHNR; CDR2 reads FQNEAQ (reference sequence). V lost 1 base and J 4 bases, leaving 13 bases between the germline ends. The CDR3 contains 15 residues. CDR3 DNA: TGTGCCAGCAGCTTAGTCAGTTCAGCGGGAGAGACCCAGTACTTC. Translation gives CASSLVSSAGETQYF.

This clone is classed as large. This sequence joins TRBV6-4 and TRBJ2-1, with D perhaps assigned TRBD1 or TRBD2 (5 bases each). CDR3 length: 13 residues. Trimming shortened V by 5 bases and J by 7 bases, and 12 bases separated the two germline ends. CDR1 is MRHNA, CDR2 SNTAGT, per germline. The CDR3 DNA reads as TGTGCCAGCAGTACCGGGACGGAAAATGAGCAGTTCTTC. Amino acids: CASSTGTENEQFF.

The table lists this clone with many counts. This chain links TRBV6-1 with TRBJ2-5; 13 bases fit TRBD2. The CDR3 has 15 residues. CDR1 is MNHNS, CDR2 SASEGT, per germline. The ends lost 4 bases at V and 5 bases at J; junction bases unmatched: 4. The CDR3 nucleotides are TGTGCCAGCAGTGGGGGGACTAGCGGGACGGAGACCCAGTACTTC. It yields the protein CASSGGTSGTETQYF.

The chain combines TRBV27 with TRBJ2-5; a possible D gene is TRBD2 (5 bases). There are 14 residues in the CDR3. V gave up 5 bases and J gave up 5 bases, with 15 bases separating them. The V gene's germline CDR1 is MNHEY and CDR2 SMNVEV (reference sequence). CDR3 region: CASSPRDPRETQYF. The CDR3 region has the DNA TGTGCCAGCAGTCCGAGGGATCCCAGGGAGACCCAGTACTTC.

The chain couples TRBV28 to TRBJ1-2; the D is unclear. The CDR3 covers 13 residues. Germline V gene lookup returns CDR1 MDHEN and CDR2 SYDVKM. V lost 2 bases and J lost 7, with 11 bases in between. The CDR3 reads CASSLEALRGYTF. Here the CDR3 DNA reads TGTGCCAGCAGTTTAGAGGCGTTGCGTGGCTACACCTTC.

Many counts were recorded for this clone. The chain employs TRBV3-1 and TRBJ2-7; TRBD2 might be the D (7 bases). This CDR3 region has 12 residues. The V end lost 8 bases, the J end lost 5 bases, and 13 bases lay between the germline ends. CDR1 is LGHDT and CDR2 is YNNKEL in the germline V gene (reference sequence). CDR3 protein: CASGGAPHEQYF. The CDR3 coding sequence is TGTGCCAGCGGGGGGGCTCCCCACGAGCAGTACTTC.

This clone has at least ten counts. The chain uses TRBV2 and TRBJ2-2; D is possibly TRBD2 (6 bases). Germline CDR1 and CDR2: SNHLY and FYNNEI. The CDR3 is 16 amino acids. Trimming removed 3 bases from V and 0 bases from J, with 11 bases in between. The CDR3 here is CASSEEGGTNTGELFF. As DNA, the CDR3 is TGTGCCAGCAGTGAGGAGGGCGGGACGAACACCGGGGAGCTGTTTTTT.

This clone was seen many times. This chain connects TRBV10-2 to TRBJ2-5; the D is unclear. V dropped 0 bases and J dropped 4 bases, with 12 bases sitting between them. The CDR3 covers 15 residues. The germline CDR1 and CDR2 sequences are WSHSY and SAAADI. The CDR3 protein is CASSESEVGGETQYF. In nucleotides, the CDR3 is TGCGCCAGCAGTGAGTCAGAGGTGGGCGGAGAGACCCAGTACTTC.

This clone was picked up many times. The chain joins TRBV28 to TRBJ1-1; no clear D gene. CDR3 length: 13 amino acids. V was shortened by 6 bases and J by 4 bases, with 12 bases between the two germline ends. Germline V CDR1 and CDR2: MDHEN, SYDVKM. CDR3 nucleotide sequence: TGTGCCAGCAGCCGAGATACGGTCACTGAAGCTTTCTTT. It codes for CASSRDTVTEAFF.

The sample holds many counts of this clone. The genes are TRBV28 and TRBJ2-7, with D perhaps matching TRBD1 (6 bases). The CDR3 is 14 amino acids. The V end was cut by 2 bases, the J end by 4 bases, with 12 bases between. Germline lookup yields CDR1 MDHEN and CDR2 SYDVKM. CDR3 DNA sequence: TGTGCCAGCAGTTTAAAGTGGACAGCTTACGAGCAGTACTTC. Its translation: CASSLKWTAYEQYF.

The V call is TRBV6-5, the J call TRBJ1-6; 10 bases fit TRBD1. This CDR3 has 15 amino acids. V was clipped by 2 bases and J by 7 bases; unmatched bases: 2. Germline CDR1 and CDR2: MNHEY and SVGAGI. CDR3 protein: CASSYPGQGNSPLHF. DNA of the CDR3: TGTGCCAGCAGTTACCCGGGACAGGGGAATTCACCCCTCCACTTT.